This TCR beta chain was identified during a study of CXCR3-negative and CXCR3-positive naive CD8 T cells. Study-wide context: There were around 140 million TRB reads altogether, and each library had about 1.5 +/- 0.3 million of them.

The germline gives CDR1 LNHNV, CDR2 YYDKDF (reference sequence). This CDR3 has 14 amino acids. Study-level findings and limits: Relative to CXCR3-negative naive cells, CXCR3-positive naive cells had more hydrophobic TRB CDR3s.

About this clonotype itself: Its antigen is not identified.

Libraries of TRB cDNA were made by 5' RACE and carried UMIs. TCRdb re-called the 5' RACE reads; one entry per CDR3 protein, DNA not given. Across 150,000 to 170,000 distinct CDR3 sequences, the top ten clones capture around 0.5% of the sample. Sequencing was performed on naive CXCR3+ CD8+ T cells from blood. Subset indicated: CD45RO-CCR7+CD27+CD95- naive CD8+ T cells expressing CXCR3 (TNR3+). This clonotype was sampled from a human donor in good health. Some clones in this sample may be carry-over from other donors' samples. The chain uses TRBV15 and TRBJ2-5; TCRdb selects TRBD2, and the lack of DNA leaves this call unchecked. The CDR3 reads CATSNKREVETQYF.